This TCR beta chain is from a study of blood T cell repertoires in COVID-19. About the research overall: Sites across the United States, Italy and Spain contributed samples from acute and convalescent COVID-19.

Trimming left V 1 base short and J 4 bases short, with 5 bases between. Germline V lookup: CDR1 LNHDA, CDR2 SQIVND (reference sequence). The CDR3 runs to 13 residues. Original handling: Amplification of reference gene primers was used by the study to estimate nucleated cell counts. Method: immunoSEQ multiplex PCR; TCRdb's copy keeps in-frame clones and lacks some. For V, J and clone size, that table is used; D and trimming come from the DNA. The sample yields under 150,000 clones, roughly 88% seen once. The chain employs TRBV19 and TRBJ2-1; tentative D call: TRBD1 (5 bases). The source of this sequence is a woman in her sixties or seventies who had recovered from COVID-19. Sample: peripheral blood. CDR3 in amino acids: CASSIGQYNEQFF. DNA for the CDR3: TGTGCCAGTAGTATAGGACAGTACAATGAGCAGTTCTTC. The full variable domain, completed using reference TRBV19 and TRBJ2-1, is DGGITQSPKYLFRKEGQNVTLSCEQNLNHDAMYWYRQDPGQGLRLIYYSQIVNDFQKGDIAEGYSVSREKKESFPLTVTSAQKNPTAFYLCASSIGQYNEQFFGPGTRLTVL.